This T cell receptor beta chain was sequenced in a study of tumor and adjacent non-tumor tissue in lung cancer. Study-level information: On average, productive TCRbeta reads reached 4 million to 4.5 million per sample. Study-level results: Top 100 clones took a larger repertoire share in normal lung. Tumor TCR diversity, when higher, was linked to shorter survival. Tumor tissue had significantly higher TCR diversity than normal lung.

RNA was extracted from bulk tissue without any cell sorting. The library came from three nested PCR rounds adapted from ARM-PCR protocols. Via MiXCR, TCRdb re-called the multiplex PCR reads, giving one row per CDR3 protein. The sample lists under 95,000 distinct CDR3 sequences; 61% were seen once. Comment on this clonotype: Its antigen remains unidentified. The germline gene is not matched at one end of the junction; a read error may be the cause.

Germline V gene sequence: CDR1 SGHAT, CDR2 FQNNGV. The CDR3 covers 16 residues. J is TRBJ2-2 and V is TRBV11-2; D may be TRBD2 (6 bases). This TCR came from a man in his sixties or seventies with non-small cell lung cancer. The sequenced sample consisted of lung tumor tissue. CDR3 nucleotides: TGTGCCAGCATCTTGTTCGTGCCCACGAACACCGGGGGGCTGTTTTTT. Translated, it gives CASILFVPTNTGGLFF.